This T cell receptor (beta chain) was captured in a study of blood T cell repertoires in COVID-19. Study details: PBMCs, B-cell-depleted T cells, or T cells were the source of the cDNA or gDNA that made up the material.

This clone was seen just once. Original data processing: Reference gene primer amplification gave estimated nucleated cell counts. Libraries were prepared by immunoSEQ multiplex PCR; TCRdb keeps only in-frame clonotypes and omits some of them. V, J and clone size are taken as reported in that table, and D and trimming were inferred from the DNA itself. The repertoire consists of over 15,000 clones, with 85% to 90% occurring once and the leading ten covering about a sixth. CDR1 is SGHTA and CDR2 is FQGNSA in the germline V gene. Deletions cut 1 base from V and 3 bases from J, with 10 bases between. This CDR3 contains 15 residues.

The J gene is TRBJ1-5, the V gene TRBV7-2; D is possibly TRBD1 (5 bases). The receptor was derived from a man in his 70s with acute or convalescent COVID-19. Sequencing input: peripheral blood. The CDR3 sequence: CASSLGLTDNQPQHF. The CDR3 DNA sequence: TGTGCCAGCAGCTTAGGTCTGACAGACAATCAGCCCCAGCATTTT.